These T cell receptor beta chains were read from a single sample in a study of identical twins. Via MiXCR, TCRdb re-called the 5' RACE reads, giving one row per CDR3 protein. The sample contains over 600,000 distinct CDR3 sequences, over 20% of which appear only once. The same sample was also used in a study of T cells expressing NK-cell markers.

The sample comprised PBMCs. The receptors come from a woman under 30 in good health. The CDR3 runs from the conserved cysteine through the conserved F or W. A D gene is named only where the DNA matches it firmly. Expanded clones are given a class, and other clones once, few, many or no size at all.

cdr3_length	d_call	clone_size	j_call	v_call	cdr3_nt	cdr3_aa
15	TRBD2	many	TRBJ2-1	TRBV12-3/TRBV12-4	TGTGCCAGCACCTTACTAGCGGGAAGCGGCAATGAGCAGTTCTTC	CASTLLAGSGNEQFF
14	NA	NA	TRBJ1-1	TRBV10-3	TGTGCCATCAGTGTGGAGGGTTTAGGCACTGAAGCTTTCTTT	CAISVEGLGTEAFF
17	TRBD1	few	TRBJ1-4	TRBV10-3	TGTGCCATCAGTGTTGGGACAGGGGGCTTGACTAATGAAAAACTGTTTTTT	CAISVGTGGLTNEKLFF
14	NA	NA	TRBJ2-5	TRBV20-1	TGCAGTGCTAGGGACAGCGGGCCCCAAGAGACCCAGTACTTC	CSARDSGPQETQYF
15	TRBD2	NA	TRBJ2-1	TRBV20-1	TGCAGTGCAAGACGACTAGCGGGCCGTCACAATGAGCAGTTCTTC	CSARRLAGRHNEQFF
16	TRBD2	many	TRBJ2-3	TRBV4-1	TGCGCCAGCAGCCAAGTAGCGGGGACTAGCACAGATACGCAGTATTTT	CASSQVAGTSTDTQYF
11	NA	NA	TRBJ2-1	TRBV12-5	TGTGCTAGTGTCGGGCAGTGGGAGCAGTTCTTC	CASVGQWEQFF
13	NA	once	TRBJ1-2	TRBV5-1	TGCGCCAGCCGTGGCGGCCAGTTATATGGCTACACCTTC	CASRGGQLYGYTF
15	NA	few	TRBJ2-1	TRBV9	TGTGCCAGCAGCGTATCCTTGAACTCCTACAATGAGCAGTTCTTC	CASSVSLNSYNEQFF
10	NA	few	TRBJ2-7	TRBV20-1	TGCAGTGCCCAAGGGGGAGAGCAGTACTTC	CSAQGGEQYF
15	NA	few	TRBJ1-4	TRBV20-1	TGCAGTGCTACCGCTGGAGGTGCAACTAATGAAAAACTGTTTTTT	CSATAGGATNEKLFF
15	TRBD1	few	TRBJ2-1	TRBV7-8	TGTGCCAGCAGGCAAACAGGGGAACCCTACAATGAGCAGTTCTTC	CASRQTGEPYNEQFF
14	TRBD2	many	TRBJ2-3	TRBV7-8	TGTGCCAGCAGCCAACTAGCGAGCACAGATACGCAGTATTTT	CASSQLASTDTQYF
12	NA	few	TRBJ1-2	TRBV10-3	TGTGCCATCAGTGAATCCAGGGAAGGCTACACCTTC	CAISESREGYTF
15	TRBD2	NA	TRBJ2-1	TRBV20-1	TGCAGTGCTGCCCTAGCGGGAGGTCCCCGCAATGAGCAGTTCTTC	CSAALAGGPRNEQFF
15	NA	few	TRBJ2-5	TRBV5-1	TGCGCCAGCAGCTTGGTATTCGGAAACCAAGAGACCCAGTACTTC	CASSLVFGNQETQYF
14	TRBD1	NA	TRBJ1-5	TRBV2	TGTGCCAGCACCCAGTGGGACAGGTATCAGCCCCAGCATTTT	CASTQWDRYQPQHF
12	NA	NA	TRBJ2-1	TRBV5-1	TGCGCCAGCAGCGAACCAGGCGGGGAACAGTTCTTC	CASSEPGGEQFF
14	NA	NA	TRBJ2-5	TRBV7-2	TGTGCCAGCAGCCTAGAAAGGTACCAAGAGACCCAGTACTTC	CASSLERYQETQYF
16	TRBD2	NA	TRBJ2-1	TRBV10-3	TGTGCCATCAGCACCGGGACTAGCGGGAGTCGGAATGAGCAGTTCTTC	CAISTGTSGSRNEQFF
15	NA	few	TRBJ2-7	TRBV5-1	TGCGCCAGCACCGATACAGCCGCCTCATCCTACGAGCAGTACTTC	CASTDTAASSYEQYF
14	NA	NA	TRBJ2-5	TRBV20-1	TGCAGTGCTAGAGATTCCCTTGCGAGGGAGACCCAGTACTTC	CSARDSLARETQYF
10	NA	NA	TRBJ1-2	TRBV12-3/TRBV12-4	TGTGCCAGCAGTGTGTATGGCTACACCTTC	CASSVYGYTF
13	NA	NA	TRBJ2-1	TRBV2	TGTGCCAGCCTCCGGCAAACCTACAATGAGCAGTTCTTC	CASLRQTYNEQFF
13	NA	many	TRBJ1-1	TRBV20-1	TGCAGTGCTCAGACTCCTGGGAAGACTGAAGCTTTCTTT	CSAQTPGKTEAFF
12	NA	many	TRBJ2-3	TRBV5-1	TGCGCCAGCAGCTCGGATCTGGATACGCAGTATTTT	CASSSDLDTQYF
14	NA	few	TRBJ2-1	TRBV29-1	TGCAGCGTTATATTAGCGGCAGACTACAATGAGCAGTTCTTC	CSVILAADYNEQFF
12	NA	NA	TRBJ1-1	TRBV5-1	TGCGCCAGCAGCTTGTTACGTGGTGAAGCTTTCTTT	CASSLLRGEAFF
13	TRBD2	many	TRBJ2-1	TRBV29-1	TGCAGTGCGGGGCGGGAGCCTTTCAATGAGCAGTTCTTC	CSAGREPFNEQFF
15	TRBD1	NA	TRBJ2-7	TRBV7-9	TGTGCCAGCAGCCCATCCCTGGGACAGTTCGACGAGCAGTACTTC	CASSPSLGQFDEQYF